One and the same sample provided the 28 T cell receptor beta chains below, sequenced in a study of a mutant IDH1 vaccine in newly diagnosed glioma. The repertoire was sequenced with immunoSEQ multiplex PCR; TCRdb's copy has only in-frame clones and lacks some. Of 25,000 to 35,000 clones detected, approximately 80% appear once; the ten largest clones hold approximately 19%. Documented time point: baseline, week 1 (first vaccination visit). Noted treatment: pre-vaccination baseline after standard-of-care therapy. This sample comprised PBMCs, obtained from a glioma patient treated with radiotherapy, temozolomide or both. These receptors were obtained from a young man with glioma.

J is TRBJ1-1 and V is TRBV29-1, with TRBD1 matching over 11 bases. V lost 7 bases to trimming and J lost 1 base; unmatched junction nucleotides: 14. The CDR3 runs to 17 residues. Germline CDR1 and CDR2: SQVTM and ANQGSEA. CDR3 loop: CSADNPWDRGKNTEAFF. CDR3 coding DNA: TGCAGCGCAGACAACCCCTGGGACAGGGGGAAGAACACTGAAGCTTTCTTT.

The chain joins TRBV30 to TRBJ1-5; D remains ambiguous. Germline values: CDR1 GTSNPN, CDR2 SVGIG (reference sequence). The CDR3 consists of 14 residues. Trimming took 3 bases from V and 0 from J, leaving 9 bases between them. In DNA form, the CDR3 reads TGTGCCTGGAGGACCAAGACTAGCAATCAGCCCCAGCATTTT. As protein: CAWRTKTSNQPQHF.

The chain has TRBV18 and TRBJ2-1; D may match TRBD1 or TRBD2 (5 bases each). V was cut by 3 bases and J by 0 bases, with 12 bases left in between. The CDR3 has 16 amino acids. Germline assignment: CDR1 KGHSH and CDR2 LQKENI. The CDR3 bases are TGTGCCAGCTCACCGGGATCTGGGGGCTCCTACAATGAGCAGTTCTTC. It specifies CASSPGSGGSYNEQFF.

The V and J genes are TRBV4-1 and TRBJ2-7, with TRBD2 matching 15 bases. CDR1 and CDR2 (germline): MGHRA, YSYEKL. This CDR3 is built from 18 residues. V dropped 4 bases and J dropped 3; count of bases not matched to a gene: 10. CDR3 nucleotides: TGCGCCAGCAGCCCCCGGACTAGCGGGAGGGGCCTCTTCTACGAGCAGTACTTC. Translation: CASSPRTSGRGLFYEQYF.

This sequence joins TRBV10-3 and TRBJ2-7; 8 bases line up with TRBD1. Germline V gives CDR1 ENHRY, CDR2 SYGVKD. With V trimmed by 2 bases and J by 4 bases, 19 bases remained unmatched. The CDR3 is 19 amino acids. The CDR3 spells CAISEDLGNSRTGRYEQYF. For the CDR3, the DNA is TGTGCCATCAGTGAGGATCTGGGGAATTCCCGGACAGGGCGGTACGAGCAGTACTTC.

V gene TRBV4-3 combines with J gene TRBJ2-7; no firm D call. The V gene lost 0 bases and the J gene lost 3 bases, with 6 bases spanning the gap. The CDR3 loop spans 13 amino acids. In germline, CDR1 is LGHNA, CDR2 YSLEER. This CDR3 is CASSQDPYYEQYF. The CDR3 bases are TGCGCCAGCAGCCAAGACCCCTACTACGAGCAGTACTTC.

The chain couples TRBV28 to TRBJ1-4, with a tentative D call TRBD1 (5 bases). Germline CDR1 reads MDHEN; CDR2 reads SYDVKM. CDR3 size: 17 residues. V dropped 3 bases and J dropped 4 bases, with 18 bases sitting between them. CDR3: CASSFGADGRGNEKLFF. DNA of the CDR3: TGTGCCAGCAGTTTCGGGGCCGATGGTAGAGGTAATGAAAAACTGTTTTTT.

V is TRBV30 and J is TRBJ1-4, with 7 nucleotides matching TRBD1. Germline lookup yields CDR1 GTSNPN and CDR2 SVGIG (reference sequence). The CDR3 runs 16 residues. V gave up 2 bases and J gave up 4 bases; unmatched junction bases: 10. CDR3 residues: CAWSRLFGTVNEKLFF. CDR3 DNA sequence: TGTGCCTGGAGTCGACTCTTCGGGACAGTTAATGAAAAACTGTTTTTT.

The chain uses TRBV18 and TRBJ1-5, with a possible D match to TRBD1 (6 bases). The CDR3 contains 16 residues. With 3 bases removed from V and 1 base from J, the gap between germline ends came to 13 bases. Per germline, CDR1 KGHSH and CDR2 LQKENI. CDR3 sequence (DNA): TGTGCCAGCTCACCCTCGGGGGCGCGGAGCAATCAGCCCCAGCATTTT. Amino acid sequence: CASSPSGARSNQPQHF. The full variable domain, with the rest looked up from reference TRBV18 and TRBJ1-5, is NAGVMQNPRHLVRRRGQEARLRCSPMKGHSHVYWYRQLPEEGLKFMVYLQKENIIDESGMPKERFSAEFPKEGPSILRIQQVVRGDSAAYFCASSPSGARSNQPQHFGDGTRLSIL.

The J gene is TRBJ1-5, the V gene TRBV10-1; 9 bases match TRBD1. The trim removed 9 bases at V and 4 bases at J, leaving 7 bases unmatched. The CDR3 is made up of 14 amino acids. The germline V gene encodes CDR1 WNHNN and CDR2 SYGVQD (reference sequence). CDR3 DNA: TGCGCCAGGAACAGGGGGCTCTCGAATCAGCCCCAGCATTTT. Amino acid sequence: CARNRGLSNQPQHF.

The gene calls are TRBV10-3 and TRBJ1-1; D is perhaps TRBD1 (6 bases). The CDR3 runs to 17 residues. In germline, CDR1 is ENHRY, CDR2 SYGVKD. The V end lost 5 bases, the J end lost 0 bases, and 19 bases lay between the germline ends. The CDR3, as DNA: TGTGCCATCAGTCAACAGGGCCCCAACCCTATGAACACTGAAGCTTTCTTT. It specifies CAISQQGPNPMNTEAFF.

The gene calls are TRBV6-5 and TRBJ2-7; D may be TRBD1 (5 bases). Germline CDR1 MNHEY, CDR2 SVGAGI. V shed 2 bases and J shed 5 bases, with 16 bases lying between them. CDR3 size: 15 residues. The CDR3 region has the DNA TGTGCCAGCAGTTACCCGACGGCAGGGAAGAACGAGCAGTACTTC. It encodes CASSYPTAGKNEQYF.

The chain uses TRBV5-4 and TRBJ2-1; the match to TRBD2 covers 11 bases. J gave up 0 bases and V 3 bases, and 2 bases lay outside the gene matches. CDR1 is SGHNT, CDR2 YYREEE, per germline (reference sequence). The CDR3 contains 16 residues. Here the CDR3 reads CASSSTSGSSYNEQFF. The CDR3 DNA reads TGTGCCAGCAGCTCAACTAGCGGGAGCTCCTACAATGAGCAGTTCTTC. Filled out from reference TRBV5-4 and TRBJ2-1, the complete variable domain reads ETGVTQSPTHLIKTRGQQVTLRCSSQSGHNTVSWYQQALGQGPQFIFQYYREEENGRGNFPPRFSGLQFPNYSSELNVNALELDDSALYLCASSSTSGSSYNEQFFGPGTRLTVL.

The J gene is TRBJ2-1, the V gene TRBV5-4; 13 bases match TRBD2. V shed 4 bases, J shed 6 bases, and the junction held 4 bases outside the gene matches. In germline, CDR1 is SGHNT, CDR2 YYREEE (reference sequence). The CDR3 extends over 15 amino acids. CDR3 nucleotides: TGTGCCAGCAGCCGGACTAGCGGGAGAACCAATGAGCAGTTCTTC. Translation: CASSRTSGRTNEQFF.

This chain links TRBV4-1 with TRBJ1-5; no definite D call. This CDR3 spans 15 amino acids. The V and J ends lost 2 bases and 4 bases respectively, with 12 bases between them. Germline assignment: CDR1 MGHRA and CDR2 YSYEKL. The DNA of the CDR3 is TGCGCCAGCAGCCAATCTGGGAAGCGTAATCAGCCCCAGCATTTT. It specifies CASSQSGKRNQPQHF.

V is TRBV5-6 and J is TRBJ2-3; the match to TRBD2 covers 8 bases. The V gene's germline CDR1 is SGHDT and CDR2 YYEEEE. V lost 4 bases, J lost 0 bases, and 7 bases stayed unmatched. There are 16 residues in the CDR3. The CDR3 sequence is CASSLPGLGSTDTQYF. CDR3 bases: TGTGCCAGCAGCCTGCCGGGACTAGGTAGCACAGATACGCAGTATTTT.

This clone was seen more than once but under ten times. This sequence joins TRBV4-3 and TRBJ1-1, with D possibly matching TRBD1 (5 bases). Germline-derived CDR1 and CDR2 are LGHNA and YSLEER. The CDR3 totals 18 residues. V was trimmed by 1 base and J by 4 bases, leaving 22 bases between them. This chain's CDR3 is CASSQGQGVGRVATEAFF. The CDR3 DNA is TGCGCCAGCAGCCAAGGTCAAGGGGTGGGCAGGGTGGCCACTGAAGCTTTCTTT.

This clone was seen more than once but under ten times. The chain joins TRBV19 to TRBJ1-4; the D gene is possibly TRBD1 (6 bases). CDR3 length: 14 amino acids. Trimming took off 4 bases at V and 4 bases at J, with 10 bases between the two ends. CDR1 LNHDA and CDR2 SQIVND come from the germline V gene (reference sequence). CDR3 coding DNA: TGTGCCAGTAGTACGACAGGTTTTAATGAAAAACTGTTTTTT. Encoded protein: CASSTTGFNEKLFF. Filled out from reference TRBV19 and TRBJ1-4, the complete variable domain reads DGGITQSPKYLFRKEGQNVTLSCEQNLNHDAMYWYRQDPGQGLRLIYYSQIVNDFQKGDIAEGYSVSREKKESFPLTVTSAQKNPTAFYLCASSTTGFNEKLFFGSGTQLSVL.

This rearrangement joins TRBV5-1 to TRBJ2-2; perhaps TRBD2 as D (5 bases). This CDR3 region has 13 residues. Trimming took 0 bases from V and 6 from J, leaving 6 bases between them. Germline CDR1 reads SGHRS; CDR2 reads YFSETQ. The CDR3 spells CASSLDGAGELFF. The CDR3 region has the DNA TGCGCCAGCAGCTTGGACGGGGCCGGGGAGCTGTTTTTT.

The chain uses TRBV18 and TRBJ2-3, with 15 positions matching TRBD2. There are 18 residues in the CDR3. Trimming at V came to 3 bases and at J to 0 bases, leaving 4 bases not matched to a gene. Looked up from germline, CDR1 is KGHSH and CDR2 is LQKENI. The CDR3 bases are TGTGCCAGCTCACCGGGACTAGCGGGGGGAATAAGCACAGATACGCAGTATTTT. Amino acids: CASSPGLAGGISTDTQYF.

V and J are TRBV7-8 and TRBJ2-3; 8 bases are shared with TRBD1. The CDR3 extends over 15 amino acids. Germline CDR1 SGHVS, CDR2 FQNEAQ. After removal of 2 bases from V and 6 bases from J, the junction contained 7 bases not matched to a gene. The CDR3 region has the DNA TGTGCCAGCAGCTTATCCAACACAGGGGGGGATACGCAGTATTTT. The encoded protein is CASSLSNTGGDTQYF.

This clone has a single count. The chain uses TRBV6-5 and TRBJ1-4; D is perhaps TRBD1 (6 bases). The CDR3 spans 15 residues. Per germline, CDR1 MNHEY and CDR2 SVGAGI. Trimming took 0 bases from V and 8 from J, leaving 13 bases between them. The CDR3: CASSYSGRGNEKLFF. The DNA for the CDR3 is TGTGCCAGCAGTTACTCGGGCAGGGGAAACGAAAAACTGTTTTTT.

V usage is TRBV7-2 and J usage is TRBJ2-7; tentative D call: TRBD1 (6 bases). The V gene lost 5 bases and the J gene lost 4 bases, with 9 bases spanning the gap. CDR1 is SGHTA, CDR2 FQGNSA, per germline. The CDR3 length is 12 residues. The CDR3 nucleotides read TGTGCCAGCAGCCAACAGGGTTACGAGCAGTACTTC. Protein sequence: CASSQQGYEQYF.

CDR3 residues: CASSLPRDGLNTEAFF. In DNA form, the CDR3 reads TGCGCCAGCAGCTTGCCCAGGGACGGATTGAACACTGAAGCTTTCTTT. This chain uses TRBV5-1 with TRBJ1-1; weak D call: TRBD1 (5 bases). The V end lost 1 base, the J end lost 0 bases, and 13 bases lay between the germline ends. The CDR3 spans 16 residues. Germline V CDR1 and CDR2: SGHRS, YFSETQ.

CDR3 nucleotide sequence: TGTGCCAGCAGCCGCGAAAGGACAGCAGGGAACACTGAAGCTTTCTTT. Residues: CASSRERTAGNTEAFF. The V gene is TRBV4-2, the J gene TRBJ1-1; tentatively, D is TRBD1 (6 bases). V lost 4 bases to trimming and J lost 1 base, with 16 bases between them. Per the germline V gene, CDR1 is LGHNA and CDR2 is YNFKEQ. The CDR3 length is 16 residues.

This clone appeared once. The chain recombines TRBV9 with TRBJ2-1; no clear D gene. This CDR3 comprises 13 residues. The germline V gene has CDR1 SGDLS and CDR2 YYNGEE. Trimming cost V 3 bases and J 2 bases, with 6 bases left between them. The CDR3 DNA sequence: TGTGCCAGCAGCGCTTGGACCTACAATGAGCAGTTCTTC. It specifies CASSAWTYNEQFF. Looking up the rest from reference TRBV9 and TRBJ2-1 gives the full variable domain: DSGVTQTPKHLITATGQRVTLRCSPRSGDLSVYWYQQSLDQGLQFLIQYYNGEERAKGNILERFSAQQFPDLHSELNLSSLELGDSALYFCASSAWTYNEQFFGPGTRLTVL.

The CDR3 region has the DNA TGTGCCAGCAGCGGGGGACAGGGATTCTACAATGAGCAGTTCTTC. Translating gives CASSGGQGFYNEQFF. V gene TRBV9 combines with J gene TRBJ2-1; 9 bases agree with TRBD1. After removal of 3 bases from V and 3 bases from J, the junction contained 4 bases not matched to a gene. CDR1 is SGDLS, CDR2 YYNGEE, per germline. The CDR3 has 15 residues.

The chain links TRBV6-5 to TRBJ2-2; a possible D gene is TRBD1 (6 bases). Germline CDR1 MNHEY, CDR2 SVGAGI. Trimming stripped 5 bases from V and 7 bases from J, with 17 bases between. The CDR3 covers 15 residues. The CDR3 loop reads CASSPGDRRGGELFF. CDR3 bases: TGTGCCAGCAGTCCAGGGGACCGACGAGGCGGGGAGCTGTTTTTT.